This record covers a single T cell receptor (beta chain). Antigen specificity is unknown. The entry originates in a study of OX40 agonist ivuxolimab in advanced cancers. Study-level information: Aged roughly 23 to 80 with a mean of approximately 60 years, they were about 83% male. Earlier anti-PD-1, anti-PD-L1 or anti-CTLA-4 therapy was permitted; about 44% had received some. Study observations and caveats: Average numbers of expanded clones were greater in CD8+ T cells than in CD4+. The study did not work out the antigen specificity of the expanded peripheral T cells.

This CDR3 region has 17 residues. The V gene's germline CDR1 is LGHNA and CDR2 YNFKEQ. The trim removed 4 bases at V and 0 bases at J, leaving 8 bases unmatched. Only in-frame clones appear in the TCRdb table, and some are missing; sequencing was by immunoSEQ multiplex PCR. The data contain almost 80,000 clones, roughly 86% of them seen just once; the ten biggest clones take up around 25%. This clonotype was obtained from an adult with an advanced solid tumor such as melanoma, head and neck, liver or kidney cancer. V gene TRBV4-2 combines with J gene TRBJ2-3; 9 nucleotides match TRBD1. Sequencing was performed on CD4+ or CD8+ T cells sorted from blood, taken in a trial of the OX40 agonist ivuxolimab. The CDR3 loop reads CASSPRTGEGSTDTQYF. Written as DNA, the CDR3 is TGTGCCAGCAGCCCACGGACAGGGGAGGGGAGCACAGATACGCAGTATTTT.